The clone carrying this T cell receptor (beta chain) was seen only once. Treg sorting used a CD4+CD25+CD127-/low gate. Semi-nested PCR with Nested Universal Primer A followed constant-region reverse priming of full-length variable regions. TCRdb re-analysed the 5' RACE reads in MiXCR, keeping a single row per CDR3 protein. The sample has tens of thousands of distinct CDR3 sequences; approximately 26% are singletons. Germline V gene data show CDR1 as SQVTM and CDR2 as ANQGSEA. Trimming removed 4 bases from V and 4 bases from J, with 24 bases in between. The CDR3 sequence is 17 residues long. The receptor was isolated from a female donor with breast cancer. The sample taken for sequencing was tumor-infiltrating Tregs sorted from the breast tumor. The gene calls are TRBV29-1 and TRBJ2-3, with D tentatively TRBD1 (7 bases). The CDR3 reads CSVVEEPGGSPADTQYF. The CDR3 region has the DNA TGCAGCGTTGTAGAGGAGCCAGGGGGGTCCCCCGCAGATACGCAGTATTTT.